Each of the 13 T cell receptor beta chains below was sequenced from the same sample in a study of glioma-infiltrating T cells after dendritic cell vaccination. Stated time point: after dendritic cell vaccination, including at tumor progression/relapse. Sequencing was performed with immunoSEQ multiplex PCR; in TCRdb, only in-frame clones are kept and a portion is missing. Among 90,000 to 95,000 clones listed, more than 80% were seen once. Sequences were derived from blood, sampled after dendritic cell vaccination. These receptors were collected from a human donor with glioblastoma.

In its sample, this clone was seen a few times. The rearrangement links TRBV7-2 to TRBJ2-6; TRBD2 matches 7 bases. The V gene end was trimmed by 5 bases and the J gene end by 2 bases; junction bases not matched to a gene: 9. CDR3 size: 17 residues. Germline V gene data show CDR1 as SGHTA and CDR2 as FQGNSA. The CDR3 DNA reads TGTGCCAGCAGCCACTACGGGCTAGCGGCTGGGGCCAACGTCCTGACTTTC. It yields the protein CASSHYGLAAGANVLTF.

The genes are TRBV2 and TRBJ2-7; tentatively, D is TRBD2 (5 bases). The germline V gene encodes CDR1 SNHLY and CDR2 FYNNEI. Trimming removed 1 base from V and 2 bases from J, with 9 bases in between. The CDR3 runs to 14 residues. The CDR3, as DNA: TGTGCCAGCAGTGAAGGTCAGAGGGCCTACGAGCAGTACTTC. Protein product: CASSEGQRAYEQYF.

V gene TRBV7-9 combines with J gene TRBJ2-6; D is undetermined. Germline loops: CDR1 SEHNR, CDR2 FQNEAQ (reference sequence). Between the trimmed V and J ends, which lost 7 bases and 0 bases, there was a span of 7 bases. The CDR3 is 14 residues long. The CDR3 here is CASTQSSGANVLTF. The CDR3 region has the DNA TGTGCCAGCACCCAGTCCTCTGGGGCCAACGTCCTGACTTTC.

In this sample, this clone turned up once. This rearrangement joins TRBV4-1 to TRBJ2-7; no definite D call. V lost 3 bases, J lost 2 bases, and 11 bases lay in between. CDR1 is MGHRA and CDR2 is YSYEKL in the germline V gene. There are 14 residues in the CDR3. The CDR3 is CASSHAGLTYEQYF. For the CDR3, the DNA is TGCGCCAGCAGCCACGCCGGTCTTACCTACGAGCAGTACTTC.

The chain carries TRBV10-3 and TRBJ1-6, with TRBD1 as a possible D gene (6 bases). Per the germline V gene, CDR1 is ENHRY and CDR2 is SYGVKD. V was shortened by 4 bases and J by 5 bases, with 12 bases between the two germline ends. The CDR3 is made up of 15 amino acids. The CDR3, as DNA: TGTGCCATCAGTGTTAAGGGGGTAGATAATTCACCCCTCCACTTT. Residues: CAISVKGVDNSPLHF.

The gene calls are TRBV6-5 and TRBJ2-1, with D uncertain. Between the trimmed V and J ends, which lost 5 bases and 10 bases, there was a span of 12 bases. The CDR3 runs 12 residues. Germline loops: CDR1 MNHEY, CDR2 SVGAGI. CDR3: CASSTPQVEQFF. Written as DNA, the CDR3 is TGTGCCAGCAGTACTCCCCAGGTAGAGCAGTTCTTC.

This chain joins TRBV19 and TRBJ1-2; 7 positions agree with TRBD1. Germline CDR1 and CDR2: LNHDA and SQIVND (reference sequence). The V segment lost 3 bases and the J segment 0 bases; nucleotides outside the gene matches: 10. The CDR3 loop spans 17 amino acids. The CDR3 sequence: CASSILPSTGPNYGYTF. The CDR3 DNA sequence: TGTGCCAGTAGTATCCTTCCATCGACAGGGCCTAACTATGGCTACACCTTC.

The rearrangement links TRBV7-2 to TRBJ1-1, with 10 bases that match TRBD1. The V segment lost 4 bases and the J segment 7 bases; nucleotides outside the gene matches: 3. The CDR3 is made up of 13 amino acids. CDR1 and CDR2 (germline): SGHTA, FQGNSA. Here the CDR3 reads CASSSGQGGEAFF. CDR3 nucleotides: TGTGCCAGCAGCTCCGGACAGGGGGGTGAAGCTTTCTTT.

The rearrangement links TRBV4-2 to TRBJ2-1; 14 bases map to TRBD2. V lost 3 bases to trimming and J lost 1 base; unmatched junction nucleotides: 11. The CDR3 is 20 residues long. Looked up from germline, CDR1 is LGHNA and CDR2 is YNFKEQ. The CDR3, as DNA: TGTGCCAGCAGCCAGGCACACGGGACTAGCGGGAGCGGGTCCTACAATGAGCAGTTCTTC. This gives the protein CASSQAHGTSGSGSYNEQFF.

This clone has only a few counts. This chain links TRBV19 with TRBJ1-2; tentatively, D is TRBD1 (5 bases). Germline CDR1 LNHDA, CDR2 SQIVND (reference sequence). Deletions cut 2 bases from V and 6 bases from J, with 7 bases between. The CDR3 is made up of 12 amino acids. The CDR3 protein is CASSIQGDGYTF. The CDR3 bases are TGTGCCAGTAGTATACAGGGTGATGGCTACACCTTC.

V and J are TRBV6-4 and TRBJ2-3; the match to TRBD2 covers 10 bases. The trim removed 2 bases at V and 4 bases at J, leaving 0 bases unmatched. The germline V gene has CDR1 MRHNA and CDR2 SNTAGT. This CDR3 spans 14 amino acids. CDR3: CASSDLAGADTQYF. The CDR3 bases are TGTGCCAGCAGTGACCTAGCGGGGGCAGATACGCAGTATTTT.

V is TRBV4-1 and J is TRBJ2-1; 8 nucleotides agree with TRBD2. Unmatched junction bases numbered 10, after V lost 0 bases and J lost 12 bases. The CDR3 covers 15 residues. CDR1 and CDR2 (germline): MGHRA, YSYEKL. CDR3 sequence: CASSQDSGVSEGQFF. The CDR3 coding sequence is TGCGCCAGCAGCCAAGATAGCGGGGTCTCGGAGGGGCAGTTCTTC.

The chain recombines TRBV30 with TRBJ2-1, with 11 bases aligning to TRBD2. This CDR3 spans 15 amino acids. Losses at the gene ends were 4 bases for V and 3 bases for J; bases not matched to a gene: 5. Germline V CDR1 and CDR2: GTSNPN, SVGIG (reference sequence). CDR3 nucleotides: TGTGCCTGGACTCCGGGACTAGCGGTCTACAATGAGCAGTTCTTC. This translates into CAWTPGLAVYNEQFF.